One and the same sample provided the 9 T cell receptor beta chains below, sequenced in a study. TCRdb keeps only in-frame clones here, not all; method: immunoSEQ multiplex PCR. The sample includes 60,000 to 85,000 clones, 93% of them seen just once. The sequencing sample was made of PBMCs. Every receptor here comes from a man aged 40-55 years with rheumatoid arthritis.

This chain joins TRBV6-5 and TRBJ2-3, with D unresolved. Germline V gene lookup returns CDR1 MNHEY and CDR2 SVGAGI. V was pared by 2 bases and J by 0 bases, with 3 bases between. This CDR3 region has 13 residues. In nucleotides, the CDR3 is TGTGCCAGCAGTTACGGCAGCACAGATACGCAGTATTTT. It codes for CASSYGSTDTQYF.

The chain links TRBV3-1 (or the pseudogene TRBV3-2) to TRBJ2-5, with TRBD1 identical over 11 bases. The CDR3 extends over 15 amino acids. Per germline, CDR1 LGHDT and CDR2 YNNKEL (reference sequence). Trimming cost V 7 bases and J 5 bases; bases outside gene matches: 9. The CDR3 here is CASTDRRDRGETQYF. DNA for the CDR3: TGTGCCAGCACAGACCGCCGGGACAGGGGGGAGACCCAGTACTTC.

As DNA, the CDR3 is TGTGCCAGCAGCCTTCTATCACAGGGGGCTGGTGAAAAACTGTTTTTT. Its translation: CASSLLSQGAGEKLFF. This rearrangement joins TRBV7-9 to TRBJ1-4; the match to TRBD1 covers 9 bases. CDR3 length: 16 residues. The germline V gene encodes CDR1 SEHNR and CDR2 FQNEAQ (reference sequence). V was pared by 5 bases and J by 7 bases, with 11 bases of the junction left unmatched.

This clone was detected once. The chain combines TRBV4-3 with TRBJ2-3; 9 bases are shared with TRBD2. After removal of 0 bases from V and 4 bases from J, the junction contained 8 bases not matched to a gene. Germline V lookup: CDR1 LGHNA, CDR2 YSLEER. The CDR3 is made up of 17 amino acids. The CDR3 nucleotides read TGCGCCAGCAGCCAAGACGTGGTTAGCGGGAGAGCAGATACGCAGTATTTT. Its translation is CASSQDVVSGRADTQYF.

The V call is TRBV28, the J call TRBJ2-1; D gene uncertain. Per germline, CDR1 MDHEN and CDR2 SYDVKM. With 7 bases removed from V and 5 bases from J, the gap between germline ends came to 18 bases. The CDR3 consists of 15 residues. CDR3 region: CASTLPLGADNEQFF. CDR3 DNA sequence: TGTGCCAGCACTCTCCCCCTCGGCGCGGACAATGAGCAGTTCTTC.

The chain links TRBV10-3 to TRBJ1-5, with a weak D call TRBD1 (6 bases). This CDR3 has 14 residues. Trimming left V 6 bases short and J 4 bases short, with 13 bases between. The V gene's germline CDR1 is ENHRY and CDR2 SYGVKD. CDR3 DNA: TGTGCCATCAGGGACGGACAGATAAATCAGCCCCAGCATTTT. This sequence encodes CAIRDGQINQPQHF.

The chain recombines TRBV3-1 (or the pseudogene TRBV3-2) with TRBJ1-1; D unresolved. V lost 5 bases and J lost 4, with 11 bases in between. CDR1 and CDR2 from the germline V gene are LGHDT and YNNKEL (reference sequence). The CDR3 consists of 13 residues. The CDR3 DNA follows: TGTGCCAGCAGCTCGGTCCCGGCCACTGAAGCTTTCTTT. Translating it yields CASSSVPATEAFF.

This clone was seen once. This chain connects TRBV11-2 to TRBJ1-1, with D maybe TRBD1 (6 bases). From germline, CDR1 is SGHAT and CDR2 FQNNGV. The CDR3 has 13 amino acids. The V gene lost 3 bases and the J gene lost 5 bases, with 10 bases spanning the gap. The CDR3 nucleotides read TGTGCCAGCAGCTTCGGGGGGCGGACTGAAGCTTTCTTT. Translation gives CASSFGGRTEAFF. Supplemented by reference TRBV11-2 and TRBJ1-1, the full variable domain reads EAGVAQSPRYKIIEKRQSVAFWCNPISGHATLYWYQQILGQGPKLLIQFQNNGVVDDSQLPKDRFSAERLKGVDSTLKIQPAKLEDSAVYLCASSFGGRTEAFFGQGTRLTVV.

The V call is TRBV30, the J call TRBJ1-6, with a possible D match to TRBD1 (6 bases). CDR3 size: 13 residues. The germline V gene encodes CDR1 GTSNPN and CDR2 SVGIG (reference sequence). Trimming cost V 7 bases and J 6 bases, with 13 bases left between them. The CDR3 sequence is CALQGPGNSPLHF. The CDR3 DNA reads as TGTGCCTTACAGGGTCCGGGTAATTCACCCCTCCACTTT.